Listed here are 15 T cell receptor beta chains from one sample, sequenced in a study of CD8 T cells in ankylosing spondylitis. Using its own MiXCR run on the 5' RACE reads, TCRdb lists one record per CDR3 protein. The data hold approximately 150,000 distinct CDR3 sequences, with 30% to 35% observed a single time. Material for sequencing was synovial fluid, either unsorted or a sorted T cell fraction (not recorded which). These TCRs come from a male donor with ankylosing spondylitis.

This chain uses TRBV27 with TRBJ2-2; 8 bases match TRBD1. The CDR3 runs to 16 residues. CDR1 is MNHEY and CDR2 is SMNVEV in the germline V gene (reference sequence). The ends lost 2 bases at V and 4 bases at J; junction bases unmatched: 6. CDR3 amino acids: CASSLRWDRSTGELFF. In DNA form, the CDR3 reads TGTGCCAGCAGTTTACGGTGGGACAGGTCCACCGGGGAGCTGTTTTTT.

This clonotype was recorded many times. The V and J genes are TRBV11-2 and TRBJ2-3; 10 nucleotides align to TRBD1. V trimming: 3 bases; J trimming: 3 bases; junction bases outside the gene matches: 6. Germline V gives CDR1 SGHAT, CDR2 FQNNGV. This CDR3 is 16 amino acids long. In DNA form, the CDR3 reads TGTGCCAGCAGCTTTCCGGGACAGGGGAAAACAGATACGCAGTATTTT. This gives the protein CASSFPGQGKTDTQYF.

This sequence joins TRBV28 and TRBJ1-2; TRBD1 matches at 8 bases. The CDR3 has 16 amino acids. CDR1 and CDR2 (germline): MDHEN, SYDVKM. After removal of 10 bases from V and 6 bases from J, the junction contained 19 bases not matched to a gene. The CDR3 protein is CATVTIAGGRQDGYTF. In DNA form, the CDR3 reads TGTGCCACCGTTACCATTGCAGGGGGCCGCCAGGATGGCTACACCTTC.

Turning to this clonotype: One end of the junction is discordant with germline, which a read error may explain. The chain employs TRBV9 and TRBJ1-2; D is uncertain. This CDR3 is built from 13 residues. Germline CDR1 is SGDLS and CDR2 is YYNGEE. The CDR3 DNA is TGTGCCAGCAGCGTAACGGACGCCTATGGCCACACCTTC. The encoded protein is CASSVTDAYGHTF.

This clonotype was recorded many times. The V and J genes are TRBV7-2 and TRBJ2-2, with D perhaps being TRBD1 or TRBD2 (5 bases each). The germline V gene encodes CDR1 SGHTA and CDR2 FQGNSA. The CDR3 length is 15 residues. The ends were cut back, 5 bases at V and 5 bases at J, with 15 bases in the middle. CDR3 residues: CASSVTGQSTGELFF. DNA for the CDR3: TGTGCCAGCAGCGTCACGGGGCAATCTACCGGGGAGCTGTTTTTT.

The rearrangement uses TRBV7-3 and TRBJ2-2; 9 nucleotides agree with TRBD1. Germline values: CDR1 SGHTA, CDR2 FQGTGA. V was clipped by 1 base and J by 8 bases; unmatched bases: 5. This CDR3 region has 15 residues. CDR3 in DNA: TGTGCCAGCAGCTTAAGCCCACAGGGGGCTGGGGAGCTGTTTTTT. It yields the protein CASSLSPQGAGELFF. Together with reference TRBV7-3 and TRBJ2-2, the CDR3 gives the full variable domain: GAGVSQTPSNKVTEKGKYVELRCDPISGHTALYWYRQSLGQGPEFLIYFQGTGAADDSGLPNDRFFAVRPEGSVSTLKIQRTERGDSAVYLCASSLSPQGAGELFFGEGSRLTVL.

The chain has TRBV27 and TRBJ1-1; TRBD1 might be the D (5 bases). Germline CDR1 reads MNHEY; CDR2 reads SMNVEV (reference sequence). CDR3 length: 12 residues. Trimming took 8 bases from V and 4 from J, leaving 11 bases between them. The CDR3 loop reads CASGRRGTEAFF. CDR3 sequence (DNA): TGTGCCAGCGGTCGTAGGGGCACTGAAGCTTTCTTT.

CDR3 region: CASSRTGTSRLTEAFF. The CDR3 DNA sequence: TGCGCCAGCAGCCGAACTGGGACGTCTCGATTGACTGAAGCTTTCTTT. The chain couples TRBV4-3 to TRBJ1-1; TRBD1 might be the D (5 bases). There are 16 residues in the CDR3. V lost 4 bases, J lost 5 bases, and 20 bases lay in between. Per germline, CDR1 LGHNA and CDR2 YSLEER.

The genes are TRBV14 and TRBJ1-1; D remains ambiguous. With 4 bases removed from V and 4 bases from J, the gap between germline ends came to 13 bases. CDR1 SGHDN and CDR2 FVKESK come from the germline V gene. This CDR3 is built from 14 residues. CDR3 sequence reads: CASSPLRGSTEAFF. CDR3 bases: TGTGCCAGCAGCCCCCTCCGGGGTTCCACTGAAGCTTTCTTT.

The chain is built from TRBV7-2 and TRBJ1-1; tentatively, D is TRBD1 (5 bases). CDR1 is SGHTA, CDR2 FQGNSA, per germline. This CDR3 has 15 amino acids. Trimming left V 3 bases short and J 4 bases short, with 15 bases between. CDR3 sequence reads: CASSFFRSRGTEAFF. CDR3 nucleotides: TGTGCCAGCAGCTTCTTTCGGTCTAGGGGCACTGAAGCTTTCTTT.

The CDR3 nucleotides are TGTGCCAGCAGTGAGACAGAGAACACTGAAGCTTTCTTT. Amino acids: CASSETENTEAFF. The chain joins TRBV6-1 to TRBJ1-1; TRBD1 might be the D (5 bases). This CDR3 is built from 13 residues. Per germline, CDR1 MNHNS and CDR2 SASEGT. The V gene lost 3 bases and the J gene lost 1 base, with 6 bases spanning the gap.

The chain uses TRBV14 and TRBJ2-7, with D possibly matching TRBD1 (5 bases). Germline CDR1 and CDR2: SGHDN and FVKESK. CDR3 length: 14 residues. V lost 0 bases and J lost 3, with 9 bases in between. The CDR3 nucleotides read TGTGCCAGCAGCCAAGATCTCAGGGTCTACGAGCAGTACTTC. Amino acids: CASSQDLRVYEQYF.

At least ten counts were recorded for this clonotype. The genes are TRBV5-1 and TRBJ2-2; 9 bases map to TRBD1. CDR3 size: 16 residues. V shed 4 bases and J 4 bases; nucleotides not matched to a gene: 8. Germline loops: CDR1 SGHRS, CDR2 YFSETQ. CDR3 nucleotide sequence: TGCGCCAGCAGCCTGAGAAAGGGACAGGGCACCGGGGAGCTGTTTTTT. It yields the protein CASSLRKGQGTGELFF.

This clonotype occurred many times. The chain combines TRBV7-2 with TRBJ1-1; the D gene is possibly TRBD1 (6 bases). Germline V gene lookup returns CDR1 SGHTA and CDR2 FQGNSA. CDR3 length: 16 residues. Trimming cost V 1 base and J 0 bases, with 12 bases left between them. In DNA form, the CDR3 reads TGTGCCAGCAGCTTAGAGCCGGACAGTATGAACACTGAAGCTTTCTTT. It encodes CASSLEPDSMNTEAFF.

This clonotype was seen a handful of times. The chain links TRBV5-1 to TRBJ2-1, with D maybe TRBD2 (5 bases). Germline CDR1 and CDR2: SGHRS and YFSETQ. V was clipped by 0 bases and J by 3 bases, with 10 bases between them. This CDR3 has 15 amino acids. The CDR3 is CASSLDTGFYNEQFF. DNA for the CDR3: TGCGCCAGCAGCTTGGATACGGGGTTCTACAATGAGCAGTTCTTC.